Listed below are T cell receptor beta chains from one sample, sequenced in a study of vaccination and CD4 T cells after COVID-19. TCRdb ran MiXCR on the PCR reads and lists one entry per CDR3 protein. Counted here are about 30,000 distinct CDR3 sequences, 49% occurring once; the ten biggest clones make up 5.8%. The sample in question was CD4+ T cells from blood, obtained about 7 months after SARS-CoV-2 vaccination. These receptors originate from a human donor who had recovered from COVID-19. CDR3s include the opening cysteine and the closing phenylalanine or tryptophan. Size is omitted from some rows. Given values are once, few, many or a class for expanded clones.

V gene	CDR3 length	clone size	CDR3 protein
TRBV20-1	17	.	CSAYGGTQSYSNQPQHF
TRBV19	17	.	CATTSRTDLSGANVLTF
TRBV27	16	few	CASSSTGWVSNQPQHF
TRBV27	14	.	CASSSSGTYNEQFF
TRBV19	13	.	CASKGVGNQPQHF
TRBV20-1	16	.	CSANDPDRGFHSPLHF
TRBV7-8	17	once	CASSLDPGLAGPDEQFF
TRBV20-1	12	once	CSARPGQETQYF
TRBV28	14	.	CASSLGPANYGYTF
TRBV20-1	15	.	CSASPAGEFTDTQYF
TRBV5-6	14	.	CASSWDRSSYEQYF
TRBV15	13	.	CATSIIVQETQYF
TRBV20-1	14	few	CSVQGTGDTGELFF
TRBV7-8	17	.	CASSLVLRGEANYGYTF
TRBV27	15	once	CASSLLSGRMYVQYF
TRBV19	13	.	CASSFRQNTEAFF
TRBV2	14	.	CASSERAQLYEQYF
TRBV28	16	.	CASRRGDISHTGELFF
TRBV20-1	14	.	CSASREARQETQYF
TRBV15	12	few	CATSDWRDTQYF
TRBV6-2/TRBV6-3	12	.	CASGAVSQPQHF
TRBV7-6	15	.	CASAPGTNVRDTQYF
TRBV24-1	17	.	CATSDSWREGSYNEQFF
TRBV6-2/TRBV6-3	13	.	CASQLSGANVLTF
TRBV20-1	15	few	CAAPSIGHPDQPQHF
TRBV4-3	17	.	CASSQDRGSGRKDTQYF
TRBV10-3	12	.	CAISTANYEQYF
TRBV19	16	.	CASSADLRGVTGELFF
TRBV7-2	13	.	CASSPGLVTEAFF
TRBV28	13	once	CASSSGALRKLFF
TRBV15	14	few	CAAGGAEQRAAQYF
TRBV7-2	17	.	CASSLGQASNFPYEQYF
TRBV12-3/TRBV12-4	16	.	CASSGRNLAGAETQYF
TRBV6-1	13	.	CASSEGFQETQYF
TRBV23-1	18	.	CASIQIFGGQGSNQPQHF
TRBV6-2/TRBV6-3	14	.	CASRDSRPNTEAFF
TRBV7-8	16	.	CASSLGAERLQETQYF
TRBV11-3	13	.	CASSLGGFNEQFF
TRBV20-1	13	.	CSARAPTQLVEYF
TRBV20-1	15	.	CSAKGQRGVNNEQFF
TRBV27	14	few	CASAFRDRATEAFF